Following are 11 T cell receptor beta chains from one sample sequenced in a study of OX40 agonist ivuxolimab in advanced cancers. Generated by immunoSEQ multiplex PCR, the TCRdb table keeps only in-frame clones and is missing some. The sample lists about 38,000 clones; about 82% were seen once. The input for sequencing was CD4+ or CD8+ T cells sorted from blood, taken in a trial of the OX40 agonist ivuxolimab. Receptors were obtained from an adult with an advanced solid tumor such as melanoma, head and neck, liver or kidney cancer.

This clone is classed as medium-sized. The chain employs TRBV7-3 and TRBJ1-2; TRBD1 might be the D (6 bases). CDR1 SGHTA and CDR2 FQGTGA come from the germline V gene. The CDR3 sequence is 15 residues long. V dropped 4 bases and J dropped 4 bases, with 16 bases sitting between them. CDR3 residues: CASSSSRTAFYGYTF. CDR3 coding DNA: TGTGCCAGCAGCTCTAGCCGGACAGCTTTCTATGGCTACACCTTC.

In this sample, this clone is hyperexpanded. The chain carries TRBV4-3 and TRBJ1-4, with D perhaps TRBD1 (5 bases). The CDR3 extends over 16 amino acids. V was clipped by 0 bases and J by 7 bases, with 15 bases between them. Looked up from germline, CDR1 is LGHNA and CDR2 is YSLEER. CDR3 nucleotide sequence: TGCGCCAGCAGCCAAGATCTTCCGGGGGTTTTTGAAAAACTGTTTTTT. It encodes CASSQDLPGVFEKLFF.

The chain has TRBV28 and TRBJ1-3; 7 bases are a match to TRBD1. The germline V gene encodes CDR1 MDHEN and CDR2 SYDVKM. The CDR3 runs to 15 residues. The V and J ends lost 3 bases and 4 bases, in that order; junction bases with no gene match: 6. This CDR3 is CASSFGGGRGNTIYF. As DNA, the CDR3 is TGTGCCAGCAGTTTCGGAGGGGGCAGGGGAAACACCATATATTTT.

The J gene is TRBJ2-2, the V gene TRBV5-6; maybe TRBD1 (5 bases). Germline V CDR1 and CDR2: SGHDT, YYEEEE. V lost 0 bases, J lost 3 bases, and 12 bases lay in between. This CDR3 is built from 16 residues. CDR3 DNA sequence: TGTGCCAGCAGCTTGGCGGGTCAGGGTGACACCGGGGAGCTGTTTTTT. Protein product: CASSLAGQGDTGELFF.

This clone has just one count. The rearrangement links TRBV28 to TRBJ1-3, with no clear D. The V gene's germline CDR1 is MDHEN and CDR2 SYDVKM. The CDR3 sequence is 17 residues long. With 1 base removed from V and 0 bases from J, the gap between germline ends came to 13 bases. DNA for the CDR3: TGTGCCAGCAGTTTATACGGGCAGTCGAGCTCTGGAAACACCATATATTTT. This codes for CASSLYGQSSSGNTIYF.

This chain links TRBV6-6 with TRBJ2-7, with TRBD2 identical over 11 bases. V was pared by 7 bases and J by 4 bases, with 6 bases of the junction left unmatched. Per germline, CDR1 MNHNY and CDR2 SVGAGI (reference sequence). CDR3 length: 14 residues. In nucleotides, the CDR3 is TGTGCCAGCATATTTGGGACTAGCGGATACGAGCAGTACTTC. The encoded protein is CASIFGTSGYEQYF.

This chain links TRBV5-5 with TRBJ2-7; a possible D gene is TRBD1 (6 bases). The germline CDR1 and CDR2 sequences are SGHKS and YYEKEE (reference sequence). Trimming cost V 7 bases and J 3 bases, with 14 bases left between them. The CDR3 consists of 13 residues. The CDR3 loop is CASAPEDSYEQYF. The CDR3 region has the DNA TGTGCCAGCGCCCCGGAGGACAGCTACGAGCAGTACTTC.

The chain joins TRBV2 to TRBJ2-1, with a tentative D call TRBD2 (6 bases). The CDR3 length is 14 residues. V was cut by 0 bases and J by 10 bases, with 13 bases left in between. The germline CDR1 and CDR2 sequences are SNHLY and FYNNEI. The CDR3 loop reads CASSEARARGEQFF. The CDR3 nucleotides read TGTGCCAGCAGTGAAGCGCGAGCCCGGGGGGAGCAGTTCTTC.

V usage is TRBV19 and J usage is TRBJ2-4; 7 nucleotides align to TRBD1. CDR1 LNHDA and CDR2 SQIVND come from the germline V gene (reference sequence). The CDR3 runs to 13 residues. V was clipped by 9 bases and J by 7 bases; unmatched bases: 9. In DNA, the CDR3 is TGTGCCAGCCAGGGGACACAGGGGAACATTCAGTACTTC. Translating gives CASQGTQGNIQYF.

This clone came up once. This chain links TRBV14 with TRBJ1-1, with 7 bases lining up with TRBD1. The CDR3 is made up of 15 amino acids. After removal of 4 bases from V and 1 base from J, the junction contained 6 bases not matched to a gene. From germline, CDR1 is SGHDN and CDR2 FVKESK. CDR3 protein: CASSRAGTANTEAFF. Here the CDR3 DNA reads TGTGCCAGCAGCCGCGCCGGGACAGCGAACACTGAAGCTTTCTTT. Combining the CDR3 with reference TRBV14 and TRBJ1-1 gives the whole variable domain EAGVTQFPSHSVIEKGQTVTLRCDPISGHDNLYWYRRVMGKEIKFLLHFVKESKQDESGMPNNRFLAERTGGTYSTLKVQPAELEDSGVYFCASSRAGTANTEAFFGQGTRLTVV.

Here the CDR3 reads CASSPDRGSYEQYF. The CDR3 DNA reads TGTGCCAGCAGCCCTGACCGGGGCTCCTACGAGCAGTACTTC. The genes are TRBV7-2 and TRBJ2-7, with D perhaps matching TRBD2 (5 bases). Trimming shortened V by 5 bases and J by 0 bases, and 11 bases separated the two germline ends. Germline CDR1 reads SGHTA; CDR2 reads FQGNSA. The CDR3 has 14 residues.